A selection of T cell receptor beta chains follows, all from one sample in a study of cytomegalovirus exposure and HLA in healthy donors. Generated by immunoSEQ multiplex PCR, the TCRdb table keeps only in-frame clones and is missing some. The data contain roughly 200,000 clones, 77% of them seen just once; the ten biggest clones take up roughly 2.6%. The sequenced material came from PBMCs. The origin of the receptors is a woman in her fifties or sixties in good health and CMV-seropositive. CDR3s include the opening cysteine and the closing phenylalanine or tryptophan. The D gene is left open where the match is weak. Only part of the rows carry a size: once, few, many, or a class if the clone is expanded.

>NA|TRBV10-3|TRBD2|TRBJ2-4
CAISESAGGPKNIQYF
TGTGCCATCAGTGAGTCAGCGGGGGGGCCCAAAAACATTCAGTACTTC
>few|TRBV6-5|NA|TRBJ1-5
CASSYQSNQPQHF
TGTGCCAGCAGTTACCAGTCTAATCAGCCCCAGCATTTT
>NA|TRBV5-4|TRBD2|TRBJ2-7
CASSSGLAGTYEQYF
TGTGCCAGCAGCTCAGGACTAGCGGGCACCTACGAGCAGTACTTC
>NA|TRBV27|TRBD2|TRBJ2-2
CASSPTSGRATTGELFF
TGTGCCAGCAGTCCGACTAGCGGGAGGGCGACCACCGGGGAGCTGTTTTTT
>NA|TRBV7-6|NA|TRBJ2-7
CASSLLAGAGEQYF
TGTGCCAGCAGCTTACTGGCGGGGGCGGGAGAGCAGTACTTC
>NA|TRBV5-4|NA|TRBJ2-4
CASSLPGLAKNIQYF
TGTGCCAGCAGCCTGCCGGGACTAGCCAAAAACATTCAGTACTTC
>NA|TRBV5-1|TRBD1|TRBJ2-5
CASSYGGQGETQYF
TGCGCCAGCAGTTACGGGGGACAGGGGGAGACCCAGTACTTC
>few|TRBV4-2|NA|TRBJ2-1
CASSQRGGAINEQFF
TGTGCCAGCAGCCAACGTGGGGGGGCCATAAATGAGCAGTTCTTC
>NA|TRBV28|NA|TRBJ2-5
CASSYPTGLRGTQYF
TGTGCCAGCAGTTACCCCACAGGGCTCCGGGGGACCCAGTACTTC
>NA|TRBV5-1|TRBD2|TRBJ2-1
CASSLGLAGYNEQFF
TGCGCCAGCAGCTTGGGGCTAGCGGGTTACAATGAGCAGTTCTTC
>NA|TRBV18|NA|TRBJ1-2
CASSPNSGAVIPNYGYTF
TGTGCCAGCTCCCCCAATAGTGGTGCCGTAATCCCTAACTATGGCTACACCTTC
>few|TRBV6-5|TRBD1|TRBJ2-1
CASSSQGDEQFF
TGTGCCAGCAGTTCCCAGGGGGATGAGCAGTTCTTC
>NA|TRBV9|NA|TRBJ2-3
CASSVALTGITDTQYF
TGTGCCAGCAGCGTAGCTCTAACCGGTATCACAGATACGCAGTATTTT
>NA|TRBV10-2|TRBD1|TRBJ2-1
CASSEPGQGFNEQFF
TGCGCCAGCAGTGAGCCGGGACAGGGGTTCAATGAGCAGTTCTTC
>NA|TRBV15|NA|TRBJ2-7
CATSRDATTVSYEQYF
TGTGCCACCAGCAGAGATGCTACGACAGTCTCCTACGAGCAGTACTTC
>NA|TRBV18|NA|TRBJ2-1
CASSPKEGSLNEQFF
TGTGCCAGCTCACCAAAGGAGGGTAGCTTAAATGAGCAGTTCTTC
>NA|TRBV5-1|NA|TRBJ2-5
CASSLFSSETQYF
TGCGCCAGCAGCTTGTTTTCGTCGGAGACCCAGTACTTC
>NA|TRBV18|NA|TRBJ1-1
CASSQTTGYGTEAFF
TGTGCCAGCTCGCAAACTACAGGGTATGGGACTGAAGCTTTCTTT
>NA|TRBV15|TRBD1|TRBJ1-5
CATSTSTGGLQPQHF
TGTGCCACCAGCACTTCTACAGGGGGCTTACAGCCCCAGCATTTT
>NA|TRBV6-1|TRBD1|TRBJ1-5
CASGGGQGYQPQHF
TGTGCCAGTGGGGGGGGACAGGGGTATCAGCCCCAGCATTTT